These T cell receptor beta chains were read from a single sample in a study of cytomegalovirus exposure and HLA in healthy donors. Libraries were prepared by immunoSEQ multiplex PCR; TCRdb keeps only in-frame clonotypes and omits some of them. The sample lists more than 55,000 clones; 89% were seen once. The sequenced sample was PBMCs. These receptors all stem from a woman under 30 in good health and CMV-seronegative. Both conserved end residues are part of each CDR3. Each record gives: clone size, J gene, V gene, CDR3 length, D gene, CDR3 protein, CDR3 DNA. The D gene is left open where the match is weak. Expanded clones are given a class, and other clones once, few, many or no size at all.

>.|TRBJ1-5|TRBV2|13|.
CASSARIDQPQHF
TGTGCCAGCAGTGCCCGCATAGATCAGCCCCAGCATTTT
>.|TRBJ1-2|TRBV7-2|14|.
CASSSHSQGYGYTF
TGTGCCAGCAGCTCTCATAGTCAGGGGTATGGCTACACCTTC
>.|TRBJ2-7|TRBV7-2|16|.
CASSLVRFRGYNEQYF
TGTGCCAGCAGCTTAGTTCGTTTTCGGGGGTACAACGAGCAGTACTTC
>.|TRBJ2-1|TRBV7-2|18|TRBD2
CASSPGGGSVRGGNEQFF
TGTGCCAGCAGCCCTGGTGGCGGGAGCGTACGGGGTGGGAATGAGCAGTTCTTC
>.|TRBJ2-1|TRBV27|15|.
CASNPYYGPWVEQFF
TGTGCCAGCAACCCTTATTATGGGCCGTGGGTTGAGCAGTTCTTC
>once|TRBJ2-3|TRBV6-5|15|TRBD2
CASSQLAGGTDTQYF
TGTGCCAGCAGCCAACTAGCGGGGGGGACAGATACGCAGTATTTT
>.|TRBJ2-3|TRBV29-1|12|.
CSADVQSDTQYF
TGCAGCGCCGATGTACAGTCAGATACGCAGTATTTT
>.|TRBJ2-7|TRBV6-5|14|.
CASSEDSYLAEQYF
TGTGCCAGCAGTGAAGATAGCTATCTGGCCGAGCAGTACTTC
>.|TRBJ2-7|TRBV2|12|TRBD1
CASRWDSYEQYF
TGTGCCAGCAGATGGGACAGCTACGAGCAGTACTTC
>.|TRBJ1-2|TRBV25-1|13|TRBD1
CASTLGTGSGYTF
TGTGCCAGCACTCTCGGGACAGGGAGTGGCTACACCTTC
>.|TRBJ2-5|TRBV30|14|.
CAWRSQGGRETQYF
TGTGCCTGGAGGTCTCAAGGTGGGCGAGAGACCCAGTACTTC
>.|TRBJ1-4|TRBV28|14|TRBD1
CASSLGTGREKLFF
TGTGCCAGCAGTCTCGGGACAGGACGTGAAAAACTGTTTTTT
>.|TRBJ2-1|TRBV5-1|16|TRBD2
CASSLGVAGQYNEQFF
TGCGCCAGCAGCTTGGGTGTAGCGGGGCAATACAATGAGCAGTTCTTC
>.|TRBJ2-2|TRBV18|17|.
CASSPYLGNPNTGELFF
TGTGCCAGCTCACCTTATCTAGGCAACCCGAACACCGGGGAGCTGTTTTTT